The entry below describes one T cell receptor (beta chain). The CDR3 runs 15 residues. V lost 3 bases and J lost 0; bases outside the gene matches: 3. The germline V gene has CDR1 SGDLS and CDR2 YYNGEE. Some clones are missing from TCRdb's copy, which holds only in-frame ones; the method was immunoSEQ multiplex PCR. The sample holds about 150,000 clones, about nine tenths seen once. The data belong to a study of T cell responses to AZD1222 COVID-19 vaccine. This specimen was peripheral blood, taken on day 0 of AZD1222 vaccination. The rearrangement links TRBV9 to TRBJ2-3; 8 bases match TRBD2. The clonotype comes from an adult in good health. Here the CDR3 DNA reads TGTGCCAGCAGCGCGAGACTAGCGAGCACAGATACGCAGTATTTT. The encoded protein is CASSARLASTDTQYF.